Given below is one TCR beta chain in context. No cognate antigen has been identified for it. The sample holds no much larger clone one base away, and base qualities are not on file. Trimming removed 4 bases from V and 7 bases from J; the gene matches leave 11 bases unexplained. Measured from the cysteine to the phenylalanine, the CDR3 is 16 residues long. CDR3 DNA is the only sequence kept; it has 48 bases, read in frame from the first base. As encoded in the germline V gene, CDR1 is SGHDT while CDR2 is YYEEEE. TCRbeta CDR3 regions were amplified from genomic DNA by means of the immunoSEQ Assay, a bias-controlled multiplex PCR. Per the original workflow: Within the assay, amplification of reference gene primers was used to estimate how many nucleated cells each sample contained. To quantify the absolute abundance of each unique TCRbeta CDR3 rearrangement, sequence reads were collapsed and filtered. For each sample, productive Simpson clonality was calculated as the square root of Simpson's diversity index across productive rearrangements. In TCRdb, the immuneACCESS table is reduced to in-frame sequences with V and J assigned. These tables do not hold every clone; where another copy was compared, an unresolved V gene accounts for under half, and the others remain unexplained. That table gives V, J and clone size, and the DNA gave D and trimming. The sample includes roughly 130,000 clones, with roughly 90% observed a single time. The top ten clonotypes cover roughly 4.5% of the sample.

One collaborating source in Seattle enrolled patients during active infection and followed them longitudinally through the course of disease. Each collaborating institution followed its own protocols to collect whole blood in K2EDTA tubes. For TCRbeta analysis, collaborators shipped samples as frozen whole blood, isolated PBMCs, or DNA extracted from either of those sample types. This sample is drawn from a study of blood T cell repertoires in COVID-19 (TCRdb year 2020). Concerning the study at large: Samples covering the acute and convalescent phases of COVID-19 were provided by collaborators in the United States, Italy and Spain. The material from the prospective study consisted of cDNA or gDNA derived from T cells, B-cell-depleted T cells, or PBMCs. Deeply sampled blood TCRbeta repertoires from subjects exposed to, actively infected with, or recovered from COVID-19 were included in the dataset. A freely available public database, intended as a resource for researchers studying the immune response to SARS-CoV-2, is where the repertoires were released. The samples were drawn from two sources: the first 160 participants of the ongoing ImmuneRACE study, and about 1,300 subjects contributed by 6 global collaborators. Nearly every sample came with metadata listing a de-identified subject ID, COVID-19 status, age in years and sex. HLA class I and class II types, where available, came from metadata supplied by the sample provider rather than from assay-based typing.

Beyond this particular receptor, the publication reports: How much clinical and demographic metadata was included differed by source and by participant, and the metadata was provided uncurated.

This sequence originates from a man in his fifties or sixties with COVID-19, enrolled during active disease. This receptor chain uses TRBV5-6 and TRBJ2-7; 13 bases in between match TRBD2. What was sequenced was peripheral blood. The CDR3 region reads CASSQLTSGRRGEQYF. The nucleotide sequence is TGTGCCAGCAGCCAGCTGACTAGCGGGAGGAGAGGGGAGCAGTACTTC.